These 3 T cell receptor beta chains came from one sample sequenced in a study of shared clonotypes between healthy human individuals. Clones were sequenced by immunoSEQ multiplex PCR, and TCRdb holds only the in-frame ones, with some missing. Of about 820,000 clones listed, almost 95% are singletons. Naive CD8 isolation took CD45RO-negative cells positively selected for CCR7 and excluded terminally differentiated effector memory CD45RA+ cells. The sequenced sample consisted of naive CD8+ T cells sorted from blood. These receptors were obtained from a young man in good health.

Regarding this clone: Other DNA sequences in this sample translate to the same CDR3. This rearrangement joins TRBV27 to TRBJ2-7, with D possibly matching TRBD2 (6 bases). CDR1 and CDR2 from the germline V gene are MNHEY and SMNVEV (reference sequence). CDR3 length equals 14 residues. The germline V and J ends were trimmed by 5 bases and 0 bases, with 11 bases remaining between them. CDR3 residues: CASSPAGGSYEQYF. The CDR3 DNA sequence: TGTGCCAGCAGTCCAGCGGGCGGCTCCTACGAGCAGTACTTC.

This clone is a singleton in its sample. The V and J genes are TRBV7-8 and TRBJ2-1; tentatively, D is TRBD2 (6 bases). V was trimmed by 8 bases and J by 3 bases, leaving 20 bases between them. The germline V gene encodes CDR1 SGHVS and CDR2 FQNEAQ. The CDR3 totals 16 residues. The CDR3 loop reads CASSLANRYHYNEQFF. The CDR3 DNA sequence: TGTGCCAGCTCGCTAGCGAACCGTTACCACTACAATGAGCAGTTCTTC.

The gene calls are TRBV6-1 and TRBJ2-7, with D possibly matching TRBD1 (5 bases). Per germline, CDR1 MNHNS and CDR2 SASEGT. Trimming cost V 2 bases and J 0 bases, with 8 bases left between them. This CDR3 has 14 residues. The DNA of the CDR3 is TGTGCCAGCAGTGAAAAGGGGTTCTCCTACGAGCAGTACTTC. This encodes CASSEKGFSYEQYF.